A single sample is the source of the 31 T cell receptor beta chains below, sequenced in a study of graft-versus-host responses after intestinal transplantation. Their specific antigens are unknown. Some clones are missing from TCRdb's copy, which holds only in-frame ones; the method was immunoSEQ multiplex PCR. The table includes about 110,000 clones, roughly 92% detected once. The specimen comprised unstimulated CD4+ T cells sorted from spleen or lymph node cells, sampled before transplant. Every receptor here comes from a human donor who was the organ donor for an intestinal transplant.

The chain combines TRBV27 with TRBJ2-3; 9 bases are a match to TRBD2. This CDR3 has 13 amino acids. The germline V gene encodes CDR1 MNHEY and CDR2 SMNVEV (reference sequence). The ends lost 6 bases at V and 9 bases at J; junction bases unmatched: 7. As DNA, the CDR3 is TGTGCCAGCAGGGGCGCGGGAGGGGAGACGCAGTATTTT. This sequence encodes CASRGAGGETQYF.

The chain has TRBV5-1 and TRBJ2-3; D call uncertain. CDR3 size: 16 residues. Germline assignment: CDR1 SGHRS and CDR2 YFSETQ. V was cut by 0 bases and J by 2 bases, with 13 bases left in between. The CDR3 nucleotides read TGCGCCAGCAGCTTGGATTCGGGTTACATCACAGATACGCAGTATTTT. It translates to CASSLDSGYITDTQYF.

The chain recombines TRBV6-6 with TRBJ1-2; possibly TRBD1 for D (6 bases). V gave up 0 bases and J gave up 2 bases, with 10 bases separating them. The CDR3 consists of 15 residues. Germline CDR1 reads MNHNY; CDR2 reads SVGAGI (reference sequence). In DNA, the CDR3 is TGTGCCAGCAGTTACTCGGGGACACCGAACTATGGCTACACCTTC. This sequence encodes CASSYSGTPNYGYTF.

The chain is built from TRBV15 and TRBJ2-7, with 8 bases matching TRBD2. The CDR3 is 18 amino acids. J lost 2 bases, V lost 1 base, and 13 bases had no gene match. The germline V gene encodes CDR1 LNHNV and CDR2 YYDKDF (reference sequence). This chain's CDR3 is CATSRVRNGRDITYEQYF. The CDR3 nucleotides are TGTGCCACCAGCAGAGTGCGTAACGGGAGGGATATTACCTACGAGCAGTACTTC. The full variable domain, in which reference TRBV15 and TRBJ2-7 provide the parts outside the CDR3, is DAMVIQNPRYQVTQFGKPVTLSCSQTLNHNVMYWYQQKSSQAPKLLFHYYDKDFNNEADTPDNFQSRRPNTSFCFLDIRSPGLGDTAMYLCATSRVRNGRDITYEQYFGPGTRLTVT.

The chain combines TRBV29-1 with TRBJ2-1; D is unclear. The CDR3 totals 13 residues. V lost 7 bases and J lost 2, with 12 bases in between. Germline V gives CDR1 SQVTM, CDR2 ANQGSEA. CDR3: CSASWTAYNEQFF. The CDR3 region has the DNA TGCAGCGCCTCCTGGACGGCCTACAATGAGCAGTTCTTC.

This rearrangement joins TRBV10-1 to TRBJ2-3; 7 nucleotides line up with TRBD2. From germline, CDR1 is WNHNN and CDR2 SYGVQD (reference sequence). Unmatched junction bases numbered 7, after V lost 4 bases and J lost 0 bases. This CDR3 is 16 amino acids long. The CDR3 is CASSGGSNSSTDTQYF. Written as DNA, the CDR3 is TGCGCCAGCAGTGGCGGGAGCAATTCTAGCACAGATACGCAGTATTTT.

V and J are TRBV27 and TRBJ2-7; D gene unclear. Germline V gene lookup returns CDR1 MNHEY and CDR2 SMNVEV (reference sequence). This CDR3 has 13 residues. Trimming took 5 bases from V and 1 from J, leaving 9 bases between them. CDR3 loop: CASSPVLSYEQYF. The CDR3 region has the DNA TGTGCCAGCAGTCCGGTCCTTTCCTACGAGCAGTACTTC.

The rearrangement uses TRBV9 and TRBJ2-7; TRBD2 might be the D (6 bases). The CDR3 runs 14 residues. V lost 4 bases and J lost 1, with 12 bases in between. Germline V CDR1 and CDR2: SGDLS, YYNGEE. The CDR3 protein is CASSSGLDSYEQYF. In nucleotides, the CDR3 is TGTGCCAGCAGCTCGGGACTGGATTCCTACGAGCAGTACTTC. Looking up the rest from reference TRBV9 and TRBJ2-7 gives the full variable domain: DSGVTQTPKHLITATGQRVTLRCSPRSGDLSVYWYQQSLDQGLQFLIQYYNGEERAKGNILERFSAQQFPDLHSELNLSSLELGDSALYFCASSSGLDSYEQYFGPGTRLTVT.

The rearrangement uses TRBV30 and TRBJ2-1, with 10 bases matching TRBD2. The length of the CDR3 is 14 residues. Germline V gene data show CDR1 as GTSNPN and CDR2 as SVGIG (reference sequence). Trimming at V came to 1 base and at J to 7 bases, leaving 4 bases not matched to a gene. The CDR3 here is CAWSEGLAYNEQFF. CDR3 DNA: TGTGCCTGGAGTGAGGGACTAGCGTATAATGAGCAGTTCTTC.

The J gene is TRBJ1-2, the V gene TRBV7-3; no clear D. Trimming took off 2 bases at V and 8 bases at J, with 6 bases between the two ends. Germline V gene data show CDR1 as SGHTA and CDR2 as FQGTGA. CDR3 length: 11 residues. DNA for the CDR3: TGTGCCAGCAGCTTAGCCGGGGGCTACACCTTC. Its protein product is CASSLAGGYTF.

This clone came up once. The chain recombines TRBV7-9 with TRBJ2-5; 7 bases agree with TRBD2. The V gene end was trimmed by 2 bases and the J gene end by 0 bases; junction bases not matched to a gene: 12. Per germline, CDR1 SEHNR and CDR2 FQNEAQ (reference sequence). The CDR3 sequence is 18 residues long. The CDR3 bases are TGTGCCAGCAGCTTATTAAGGTCCAACGGGAGGTACCAAGAGACCCAGTACTTC. It codes for CASSLLRSNGRYQETQYF. Using reference TRBV7-9 and TRBJ2-5 for the parts outside the CDR3, the full variable domain is DTGVSQNPRHKITKRGQNVTFRCDPISEHNRLYWYRQTLGQGPEFLTYFQNEAQLEKSRLLSDRFSAERPKGSFSTLEIQRTEQGDSAMYLCASSLLRSNGRYQETQYFGPGTRLLVL.

The chain combines TRBV7-9 with TRBJ1-2, with a possible D match to TRBD1 (6 bases). V was clipped by 0 bases and J by 5 bases, with 16 bases between them. The CDR3 has 16 amino acids. Germline CDR1 is SEHNR and CDR2 is FQNEAQ (reference sequence). This chain's CDR3 is CASSLAGASKGYGYTF. The CDR3 DNA is TGTGCCAGCAGCTTAGCGGGGGCTAGCAAGGGGTATGGCTACACCTTC. Full variable domain (outside the CDR3, taken from reference TRBV7-9 and TRBJ1-2): DTGVSQNPRHKITKRGQNVTFRCDPISEHNRLYWYRQTLGQGPEFLTYFQNEAQLEKSRLLSDRFSAERPKGSFSTLEIQRTEQGDSAMYLCASSLAGASKGYGYTFGSGTRLTVV.

In this sample, this clone turned up once. The chain carries TRBV4-2 and TRBJ1-4; D is ambiguous. This CDR3 has 16 residues. Trimming stripped 4 bases from V and 0 bases from J, with 12 bases between. The germline gives CDR1 LGHNA, CDR2 YNFKEQ. The CDR3 loop is CASSRATQATNEKLFF. The DNA of the CDR3 is TGTGCCAGCAGCCGCGCGACCCAAGCAACTAATGAAAAACTGTTTTTT.

The chain employs TRBV5-5 and TRBJ1-2; D may be TRBD1 (6 bases). Germline V lookup: CDR1 SGHKS, CDR2 YYEKEE (reference sequence). V was pared by 4 bases and J by 4 bases, with 11 bases between. The CDR3 is 13 residues long. The CDR3 loop is CASSRGQSYGYTF. The CDR3 DNA reads TGTGCCAGCAGCCGAGGACAGTCCTATGGCTACACCTTC.

The chain links TRBV4-2 to TRBJ2-5; TRBD2 agrees at 9 bases. Germline V CDR1 and CDR2: LGHNA, YNFKEQ. V gave up 4 bases and J gave up 2 bases; unmatched junction bases: 5. CDR3 length: 15 residues. The CDR3 reads CASSPTSGNQETQYF. The CDR3 bases are TGTGCCAGCAGCCCGACTAGCGGTAATCAAGAGACCCAGTACTTC.

This chain joins TRBV7-6 and TRBJ2-7; 10 bases fit TRBD1. Per the germline V gene, CDR1 is SGHVS and CDR2 is FNYEAQ. The CDR3 is 15 residues long. V lost 1 base and J lost 3; bases outside the gene matches: 3. The CDR3 DNA follows: TGTGCCAGCAGCTTAGGAGGGACAGGGGTCTACGAGCAGTACTTC. Translated, it gives CASSLGGTGVYEQYF. Full variable domain (outside the CDR3, taken from reference TRBV7-6 and TRBJ2-7): GAGVSQSPRYKVTKRGQDVALRCDPISGHVSLYWYRQALGQGPEFLTYFNYEAQQDKSGLPNDRFSAERPEGSISTLTIQRTEQRDSAMYRCASSLGGTGVYEQYFGPGTRLTVT.

The chain combines TRBV19 with TRBJ2-1, with D perhaps matching TRBD2 (6 bases). The CDR3 runs 15 residues. V lost 5 bases and J 4 bases, leaving 15 bases between the germline ends. The germline V gene has CDR1 LNHDA and CDR2 SQIVND (reference sequence). The CDR3 protein is CASSPFAGTYNEQFF. The DNA of the CDR3 is TGTGCCAGTAGTCCCTTTGCGGGAACTTACAATGAGCAGTTCTTC.

The V gene is TRBV6-6, the J gene TRBJ2-7; tentatively, D is TRBD1 (6 bases). V shed 6 bases and J shed 0 bases, with 9 bases lying between them. CDR3 length equals 13 residues. The germline V gene has CDR1 MNHNY and CDR2 SVGAGI (reference sequence). CDR3 region: CASSRDTSYEQYF. CDR3 bases: TGTGCCAGCAGCCGGGACACCTCCTACGAGCAGTACTTC.

The chain combines TRBV4-2 with TRBJ2-5, with TRBD2 identical over 10 bases. The CDR3 extends over 16 amino acids. The germline V gene has CDR1 LGHNA and CDR2 YNFKEQ. With V trimmed by 2 bases and J by 2 bases, 5 bases remained unmatched. The CDR3 region has the DNA TGTGCCAGCAGCCAACCCGGGACTAGCGCACAAGAGACCCAGTACTTC. It is translated as CASSQPGTSAQETQYF.

The chain combines TRBV7-9 with TRBJ2-1; D call uncertain. The germline CDR1 and CDR2 sequences are SEHNR and FQNEAQ (reference sequence). V was clipped by 1 base and J by 6 bases, with 10 bases between them. This CDR3 is 14 amino acids long. This chain's CDR3 is CASSLVGLVNEQFF. The DNA of the CDR3 is TGTGCCAGCAGCTTAGTGGGTCTGGTCAATGAGCAGTTCTTC. The full variable domain, its missing parts supplied by reference TRBV7-9 and TRBJ2-1, is DTGVSQNPRHKITKRGQNVTFRCDPISEHNRLYWYRQTLGQGPEFLTYFQNEAQLEKSRLLSDRFSAERPKGSFSTLEIQRTEQGDSAMYLCASSLVGLVNEQFFGPGTRLTVL.

The rearrangement joins TRBV5-1 to TRBJ2-5; D might be TRBD1 (6 bases). Germline V lookup: CDR1 SGHRS, CDR2 YFSETQ. The CDR3 extends over 16 amino acids. Trimming stripped 0 bases from V and 3 bases from J, with 15 bases between. CDR3 in DNA: TGCGCCAGCAGCTTGGCCCCGGGGCAGGGGAAAGAGACCCAGTACTTC. This encodes CASSLAPGQGKETQYF.

The V call is TRBV10-2, the J call TRBJ1-1, with TRBD1 matching over 8 bases. Trimming removed 7 bases from V and 4 bases from J; junction bases left unmatched: 5. CDR3 length: 13 amino acids. Germline CDR1 reads WSHSY; CDR2 reads SAAADI. For the CDR3, the DNA is TGCGCCAGCACCGGACAGGGTGTCACTGAAGCTTTCTTT. It is translated as CASTGQGVTEAFF.

The rearrangement links TRBV6-5 to TRBJ2-5; D is perhaps TRBD2 (6 bases). Between the trimmed V and J ends, which lost 6 bases and 2 bases, there was a span of 13 bases. CDR1 MNHEY and CDR2 SVGAGI come from the germline V gene. The CDR3 has 14 amino acids. CDR3 protein: CASRAGPKQETQYF. The CDR3 nucleotides read TGTGCCAGCAGGGCGGGGCCAAAACAAGAGACCCAGTACTTC.

The chain recombines TRBV7-9 with TRBJ2-5; no definite D call. Germline-derived CDR1 and CDR2 are SEHNR and FQNEAQ (reference sequence). The CDR3 is 14 amino acids. The germline V and J ends were trimmed by 1 base and 5 bases, with 11 bases remaining between them. CDR3 amino acids: CASSLVLAGETQYF. In DNA, the CDR3 is TGTGCCAGCAGCTTAGTTCTGGCCGGGGAGACCCAGTACTTC.

V and J are TRBV28 and TRBJ2-1; 10 bases are a match to TRBD1. The ends lost 5 bases at V and 8 bases at J; junction bases unmatched: 0. CDR1 is MDHEN, CDR2 SYDVKM, per germline. CDR3 length equals 12 residues. CDR3 nucleotides: TGTGCCAGCAGTGGGACAGGGGATGAGCAGTTCTTC. Amino acids: CASSGTGDEQFF.

CDR3 coding DNA: TGTGCCAGCAGCTGGGCGCCCCCATCTACCTCCTACAATGAGCAGTTCTTC. Translated: CASSWAPPSTSYNEQFF. This chain connects TRBV7-2 to TRBJ2-1; no clear D. Germline V gene lookup returns CDR1 SGHTA and CDR2 FQGNSA. The CDR3 has 17 residues. V gave up 4 bases and J gave up 0 bases, with 16 bases separating them.

V gene TRBV5-1 combines with J gene TRBJ2-7, with D hard to call. Germline CDR1 and CDR2: SGHRS and YFSETQ. The CDR3 is 13 amino acids. V was cut by 5 bases and J by 0 bases, with 9 bases left in between. Here the CDR3 DNA reads TGCGCCAGCAGAACCCCGGGCTCCTACGAGCAGTACTTC. Translation gives CASRTPGSYEQYF.

This chain uses TRBV5-6 with TRBJ2-3; 10 nucleotides align to TRBD2. CDR1 and CDR2 (germline): SGHDT, YYEEEE. The V gene end was trimmed by 4 bases and the J gene end by 1 base; junction bases not matched to a gene: 0. The CDR3 spans 14 residues. The CDR3: CASSLAGGTDTQYF. The CDR3 nucleotides read TGTGCCAGCAGCCTAGCGGGAGGCACAGATACGCAGTATTTT.

This chain links TRBV5-1 with TRBJ2-7, with D perhaps given as TRBD1 or TRBD2 (5 bases each). V lost 0 bases and J lost 0, with 13 bases in between. This CDR3 region has 16 residues. Germline V lookup: CDR1 SGHRS, CDR2 YFSETQ. This CDR3 is CASSLVGGRSSYEQYF. The DNA for the CDR3 is TGCGCCAGCAGCTTGGTTGGGGGAAGGAGCTCCTACGAGCAGTACTTC.

V usage is TRBV7-8 and J usage is TRBJ1-5, with D possibly TRBD1 on 6 matching bases. Per germline, CDR1 SGHVS and CDR2 FQNEAQ. The CDR3 is made up of 15 amino acids. With 0 bases removed from V and 5 bases from J, the gap between germline ends came to 11 bases. CDR3 residues: CASSLATGKDQPQHF. In DNA form, the CDR3 reads TGTGCCAGCAGCTTAGCGACAGGCAAGGATCAGCCCCAGCATTTT.

This chain connects TRBV30 to TRBJ2-1; D is ambiguous. The CDR3 has 13 residues. Trimming left V 2 bases short and J 4 bases short, with 9 bases between. Germline V gene sequence: CDR1 GTSNPN, CDR2 SVGIG (reference sequence). The CDR3 region has the DNA TGTGCCTGGAGTAATAGGAGATACAATGAGCAGTTCTTC. It translates to CAWSNRRYNEQFF.